What follows describes a single T cell receptor (beta chain). Sequencing used immunoSEQ multiplex PCR; TCRdb keeps in-frame clones, though not all of them. The sample has tens of thousands of clones, 92% seen once. This specimen belongs to a study of T cell changes during pregnancy in multiple sclerosis. Trimming removed 2 bases at V and 6 bases at J, with 14 bases between. The length of the CDR3 is 15 residues. Germline values: CDR1 LNHDA, CDR2 SQIVND (reference sequence). This clonotype was obtained from a female donor in good health, enrolled as a control in a pregnancy study. V and J are TRBV19 and TRBJ1-5, with unresolved D. Material: peripheral blood, obtained in the first trimester of pregnancy. The CDR3, as DNA: TGTGCCAGTAGTATACGAGGGCCTTACGGTCAGCCCCAGCATTTT. Its protein is CASSIRGPYGQPQHF.